These 6 T cell receptor beta chains originate from one sample sequenced in a study of blood T cell repertoires in COVID-19. Clones were sequenced by immunoSEQ multiplex PCR, and TCRdb holds only the in-frame ones, with some missing. The sample records around 310,000 clones, roughly 86% being singletons. Sequencing was done on a sample of PBMCs or T cells enriched from blood (not recorded which). The receptors come from a woman in her twenties or thirties who had recovered from COVID-19.

The gene calls are TRBV7-2 and TRBJ1-5, with D hard to call. The length of the CDR3 is 13 residues. V lost 5 bases, J lost 3 bases, and 8 bases lay in between. The germline CDR1 and CDR2 sequences are SGHTA and FQGNSA. In DNA form, the CDR3 reads TGTGCCAGCAGCCCAGAAATCAATCAGCCCCAGCATTTT. It yields the protein CASSPEINQPQHF. The whole variable domain, filled in from reference TRBV7-2 and TRBJ1-5, reads GAGVSQSPSNKVTEKGKDVELRCDPISGHTALYWYRQSLGQGLEFLIYFQGNSAPDKSGLPSDRFSAERTGGSVSTLTIQRTQQEDSAVYLCASSPEINQPQHFGDGTRLSIL.

The chain recombines TRBV4-1 with TRBJ2-5; no clear D. Germline loops: CDR1 MGHRA, CDR2 YSYEKL. The CDR3 spans 15 residues. With 3 bases removed from V and 1 base from J, the gap between germline ends came to 12 bases. CDR3 in amino acids: CASSHPTAGQETQYF. DNA for the CDR3: TGCGCCAGCAGCCACCCCACTGCCGGCCAAGAGACCCAGTACTTC.

V is TRBV5-6 and J is TRBJ2-1; 7 bases match TRBD1. CDR3 length: 16 residues. Trimming cost V 0 bases and J 6 bases; bases outside gene matches: 9. CDR1 SGHDT and CDR2 YYEEEE come from the germline V gene. In DNA form, the CDR3 reads TGTGCCAGCAGCTTGGATGGGACAGTTGGGGCCAATGAGCAGTTCTTC. This codes for CASSLDGTVGANEQFF.

This chain links TRBV25-1 with TRBJ1-2; the D gene is possibly TRBD1 (5 bases). Trimming left V 2 bases short and J 8 bases short, with 12 bases between. Germline V gene lookup returns CDR1 MGHDK and CDR2 SYGVNS. The CDR3 is 13 residues long. The CDR3 DNA sequence: TGTGCCAGCAGTGAAGCAGGGTTAAAGGGCTACACCTTC. It translates to CASSEAGLKGYTF.

This sequence joins TRBV30 and TRBJ2-1; D remains unclear. Trimming took off 5 bases at V and 6 bases at J, with 8 bases between the two ends. The CDR3 consists of 11 residues. In germline, CDR1 is GTSNPN, CDR2 SVGIG (reference sequence). CDR3 DNA sequence: TGTGCCTGGGGAACTTTCAATGAGCAGTTCTTC. Translated, it gives CAWGTFNEQFF.

The chain is built from TRBV5-1 and TRBJ2-1, with D possibly matching TRBD2 (6 bases). The germline CDR1 and CDR2 sequences are SGHRS and YFSETQ. Trimming took off 4 bases at V and 10 bases at J, with 15 bases between the two ends. The CDR3 covers 13 residues. CDR3: CASSLWRESEQFF. As DNA, the CDR3 is TGCGCCAGCAGCCTATGGCGGGAATCCGAGCAGTTCTTC.